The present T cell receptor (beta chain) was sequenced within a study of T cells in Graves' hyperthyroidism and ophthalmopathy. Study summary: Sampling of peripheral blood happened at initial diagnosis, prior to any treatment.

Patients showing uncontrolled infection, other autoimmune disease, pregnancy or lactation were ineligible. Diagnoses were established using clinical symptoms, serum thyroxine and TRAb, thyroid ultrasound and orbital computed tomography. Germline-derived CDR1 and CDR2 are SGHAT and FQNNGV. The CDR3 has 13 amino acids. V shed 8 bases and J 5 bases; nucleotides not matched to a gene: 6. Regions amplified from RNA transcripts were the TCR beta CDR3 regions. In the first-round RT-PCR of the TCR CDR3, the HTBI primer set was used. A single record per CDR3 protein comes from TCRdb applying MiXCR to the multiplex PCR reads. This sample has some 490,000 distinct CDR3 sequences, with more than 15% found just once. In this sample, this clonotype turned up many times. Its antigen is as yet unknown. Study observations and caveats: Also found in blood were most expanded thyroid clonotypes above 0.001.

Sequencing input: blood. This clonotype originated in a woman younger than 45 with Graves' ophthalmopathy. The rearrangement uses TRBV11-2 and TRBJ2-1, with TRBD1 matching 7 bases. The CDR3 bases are TGTGCCAGCCGTAGGGGGCCCAACAATGAGCAGTTCTTC. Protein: CASRRGPNNEQFF.